The 11 T cell receptor beta chains reported below all come from one sample, sequenced in a study of shared clonotypes between healthy human individuals. Naive CD8 cells lacked CD45RO, underwent positive selection for CCR7 and left out terminally differentiated effector memory CD45RA+ cells. Assay: immunoSEQ multiplex PCR; the TCRdb copy retains only in-frame clones and omits some. The sample has roughly 570,000 clones; roughly 98% are singletons. The sample was naive CD8+ T cells sorted from blood. These receptors all come from a man aged 30 to 39 in good health.

The rearrangement links TRBV5-6 to TRBJ2-7; D may be TRBD2 (6 bases). The length of the CDR3 is 14 residues. Germline CDR1 and CDR2: SGHDT and YYEEEE. The ends were cut back, 2 bases at V and 3 bases at J, with 12 bases in the middle. This CDR3 reads CASSFGGINYEQYF. In DNA, the CDR3 is TGTGCCAGCAGCTTTGGCGGGATCAACTACGAGCAGTACTTC.

The genes are TRBV5-5 and TRBJ2-2; 8 bases agree with TRBD1. The CDR3 spans 16 residues. V trimming: 0 bases; J trimming: 3 bases; junction bases outside the gene matches: 4. The germline V gene has CDR1 SGHKS and CDR2 YYEKEE (reference sequence). CDR3 sequence: CASSLVGQGYTGELFF. In DNA, the CDR3 is TGTGCCAGCAGCTTGGTAGGACAGGGTTACACCGGGGAGCTGTTTTTT.

This sequence joins TRBV9 and TRBJ1-2; TRBD1 might be the D (5 bases). The ends were cut back, 3 bases at V and 4 bases at J, with 10 bases in the middle. There are 13 residues in the CDR3. The germline CDR1 and CDR2 sequences are SGDLS and YYNGEE. CDR3 DNA: TGTGCCAGCAGCGCCGACAGCTTCTATGGCTACACCTTC. It yields the protein CASSADSFYGYTF.

This rearrangement joins TRBV6-6 to TRBJ1-2, with D maybe TRBD1 (6 bases). V lost 5 bases and J lost 4, with 11 bases in between. The CDR3 has 13 residues. Germline loops: CDR1 MNHNY, CDR2 SVGAGI (reference sequence). The CDR3 DNA follows: TGTGCCAGCAGTACCGGGACACCCTATGGCTACACCTTC. Protein: CASSTGTPYGYTF.

This chain joins TRBV27 and TRBJ2-1; 7 bases match TRBD1. With 0 bases clipped from V and 7 bases from J, the junction kept 0 bases outside the gene matches. CDR3 size: 13 residues. The germline gives CDR1 MNHEY, CDR2 SMNVEV (reference sequence). The CDR3 DNA reads TGTGCCAGCAGTTTATCGGACAGGAATGAGCAGTTCTTC. Its translation is CASSLSDRNEQFF.

This chain's CDR3 is CASGFGLGRTNEQFF. Written as DNA, the CDR3 is TGTGCTAGTGGTTTCGGACTAGGGAGGACAAATGAGCAGTTCTTC. This sequence joins TRBV12-5 and TRBJ2-1, with TRBD2 matching 7 bases. The V gene end was trimmed by 3 bases and the J gene end by 7 bases; junction bases not matched to a gene: 9. CDR1 LGHNT and CDR2 FRNRAP come from the germline V gene. The CDR3 loop spans 15 amino acids.

The chain combines TRBV29-1 with TRBJ2-7; the D gene is possibly TRBD2 (7 bases). Germline V gene lookup returns CDR1 SQVTM and CDR2 ANQGSEA. V was clipped by 6 bases and J by 3 bases, with 27 bases between them. CDR3 length: 17 residues. CDR3 coding DNA: TGCAGCGTCGGAAGGTTCCAACCTAGCGGACAGAGCTACGAGCAGTACTTC. Protein product: CSVGRFQPSGQSYEQYF.

The CDR3 loop reads CASSHWDRGLAPVPTYEQYF. The CDR3, as DNA: TGTGCCAGCAGCCATTGGGACAGGGGTCTAGCACCGGTTCCCACCTACGAGCAGTACTTC. This chain joins TRBV14 and TRBJ2-7, with 10 bases that match TRBD1. The CDR3 is 20 residues long. With V trimmed by 3 bases and J by 2 bases, 19 bases remained unmatched. Germline CDR1 is SGHDN and CDR2 is FVKESK.

CDR3 coding DNA: TGTGCCAGCAGTTACTTCGGGGGCAAAGAGACCCAGTACTTC. It specifies CASSYFGGKETQYF. The V gene is TRBV6-5, the J gene TRBJ2-5; D may correspond to TRBD1 or TRBD2 (6 bases each). CDR1 and CDR2 (germline): MNHEY, SVGAGI. The CDR3 contains 14 residues. With 1 base removed from V and 3 bases from J, the gap between germline ends came to 9 bases.

This clone was recorded once. Other DNA sequences in this sample translate to the same CDR3. The V gene is TRBV28, the J gene TRBJ2-7; D possibly matches TRBD1 or TRBD2 (6 bases each). Trimming cost V 6 bases and J 4 bases, with 13 bases left between them. The length of the CDR3 is 13 residues. The germline V gene has CDR1 MDHEN and CDR2 SYDVKM. Here the CDR3 reads CASSPRGVYEQYF. The CDR3 DNA reads as TGTGCCAGCAGCCCAAGGGGGGTTTACGAGCAGTACTTC.

The chain is built from TRBV20-1 and TRBJ2-1, with D tentatively TRBD2 (5 bases). The CDR3 has 10 amino acids. CDR1 and CDR2 (germline): DFQATT, SNEGSKA (reference sequence). The CDR3 DNA reads as TGCTCCGGGGTAAACCATGAGCAGTTCTTC. It codes for CSGVNHEQFF.